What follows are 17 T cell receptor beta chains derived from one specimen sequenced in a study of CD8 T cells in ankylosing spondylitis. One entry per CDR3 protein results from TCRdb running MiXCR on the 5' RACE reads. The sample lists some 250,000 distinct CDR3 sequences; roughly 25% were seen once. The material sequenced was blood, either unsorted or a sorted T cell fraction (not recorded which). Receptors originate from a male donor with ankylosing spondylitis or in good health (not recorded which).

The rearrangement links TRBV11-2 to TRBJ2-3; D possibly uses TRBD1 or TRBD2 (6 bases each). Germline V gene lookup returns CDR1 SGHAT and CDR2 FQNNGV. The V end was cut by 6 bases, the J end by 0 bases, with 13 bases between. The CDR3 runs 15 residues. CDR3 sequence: CASSLRGASTDTQYF. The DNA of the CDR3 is TGTGCCAGCAGTTTAAGGGGGGCTAGCACAGATACGCAGTATTTT.

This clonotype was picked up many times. The CDR3 is CASQTGTDTQTQYF. The CDR3 DNA follows: TGTGCCAGCCAGACCGGGACGGACACCCAAACGCAGTATTTT. The rearrangement uses TRBV2 and TRBJ2-3, with D perhaps matching TRBD1 or TRBD2 (5 bases each). Germline loops: CDR1 SNHLY, CDR2 FYNNEI. This CDR3 is built from 14 residues. Trimming removed 8 bases from V and 9 bases from J, with 21 bases in between.

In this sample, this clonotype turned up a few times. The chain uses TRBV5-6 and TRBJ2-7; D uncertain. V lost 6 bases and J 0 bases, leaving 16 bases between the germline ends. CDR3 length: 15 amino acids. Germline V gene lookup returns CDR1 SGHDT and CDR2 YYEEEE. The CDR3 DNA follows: TGTGCCAGCAAAGCCCGGGCCCTAAGCTCCTACGAGCAGTACTTC. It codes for CASKARALSSYEQYF.

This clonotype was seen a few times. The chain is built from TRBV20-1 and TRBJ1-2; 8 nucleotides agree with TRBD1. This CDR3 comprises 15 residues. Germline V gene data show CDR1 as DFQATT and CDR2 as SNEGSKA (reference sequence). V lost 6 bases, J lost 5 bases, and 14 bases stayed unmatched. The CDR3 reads CSAGAGQGPEYGYTF. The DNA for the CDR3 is TGCAGTGCCGGTGCCGGACAGGGTCCGGAGTATGGCTACACCTTC.

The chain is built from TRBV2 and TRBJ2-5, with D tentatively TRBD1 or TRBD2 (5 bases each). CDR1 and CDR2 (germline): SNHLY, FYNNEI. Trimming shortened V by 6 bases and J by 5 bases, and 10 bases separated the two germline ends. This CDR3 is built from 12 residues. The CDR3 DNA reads TGTGCCAGCAGGGGGGTACCGGAGACCCAGTACTTC. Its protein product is CASRGVPETQYF.

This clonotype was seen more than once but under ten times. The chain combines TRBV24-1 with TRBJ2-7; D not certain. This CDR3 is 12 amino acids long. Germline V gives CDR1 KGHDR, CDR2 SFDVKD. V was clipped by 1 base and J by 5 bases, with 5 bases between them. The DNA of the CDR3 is TGTGCCACCAGTGATTTTGGAAACGAGCAGTACTTC. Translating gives CATSDFGNEQYF.

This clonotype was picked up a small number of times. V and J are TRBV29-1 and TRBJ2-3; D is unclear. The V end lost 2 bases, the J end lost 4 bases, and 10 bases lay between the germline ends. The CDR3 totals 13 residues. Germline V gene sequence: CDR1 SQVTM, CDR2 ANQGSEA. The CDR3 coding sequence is TGCAGCGTTGAACGCCCCAAGGCAGATACGCAGTATTTT. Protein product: CSVERPKADTQYF.

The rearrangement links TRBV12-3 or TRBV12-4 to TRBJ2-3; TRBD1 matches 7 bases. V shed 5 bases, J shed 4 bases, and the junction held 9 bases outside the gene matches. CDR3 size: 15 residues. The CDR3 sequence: CASSLDRARADTQYF. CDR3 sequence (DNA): TGTGCCAGCAGTCTCGACAGGGCCCGAGCAGATACGCAGTATTTT.

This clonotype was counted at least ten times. The CDR3 loop reads CSVESTVGNEQFF. The DNA for the CDR3 is TGCAGCGTTGAGTCGACAGTTGGGAATGAGCAGTTCTTC. The chain uses TRBV29-1 and TRBJ2-1; TRBD1 is a possible D gene (5 bases). The CDR3 length is 13 residues. V lost 3 bases and J 7 bases, leaving 13 bases between the germline ends. Germline V gene sequence: CDR1 SQVTM, CDR2 ANQGSEA.

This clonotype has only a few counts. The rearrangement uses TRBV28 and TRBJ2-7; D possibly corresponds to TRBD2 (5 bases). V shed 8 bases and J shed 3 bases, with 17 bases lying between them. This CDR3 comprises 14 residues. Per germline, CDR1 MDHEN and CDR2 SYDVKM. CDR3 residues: CASLGSRERYEQYF. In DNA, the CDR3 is TGTGCCAGCCTAGGGTCCCGGGAACGCTACGAGCAGTACTTC.

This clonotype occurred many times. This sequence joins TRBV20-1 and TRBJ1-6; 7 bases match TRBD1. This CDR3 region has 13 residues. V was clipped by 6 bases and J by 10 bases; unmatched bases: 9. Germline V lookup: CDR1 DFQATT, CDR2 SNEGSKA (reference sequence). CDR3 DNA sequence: TGCAGTGCCCCGGACAGGTTGGCCTCACCCCTCCACTTT. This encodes CSAPDRLASPLHF.

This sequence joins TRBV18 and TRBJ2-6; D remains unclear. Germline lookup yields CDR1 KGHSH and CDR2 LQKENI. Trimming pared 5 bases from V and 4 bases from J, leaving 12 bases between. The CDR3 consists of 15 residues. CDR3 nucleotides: TGTGCCAGCTCAACCCCTCTGGCCGGGGCCAACGTCCTGACTTTC. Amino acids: CASSTPLAGANVLTF. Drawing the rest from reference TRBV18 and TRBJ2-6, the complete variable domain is NAGVMQNPRHLVRRRGQEARLRCSPMKGHSHVYWYRQLPEEGLKFMVYLQKENIIDESGMPKERFSAEFPKEGPSILRIQQVVRGDSAAYFCASSTPLAGANVLTFGAGSRLTVL.

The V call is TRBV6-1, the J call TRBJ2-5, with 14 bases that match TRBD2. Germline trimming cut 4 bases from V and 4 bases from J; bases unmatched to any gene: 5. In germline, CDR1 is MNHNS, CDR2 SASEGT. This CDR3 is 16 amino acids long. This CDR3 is CASSGGTSGGGETQYF. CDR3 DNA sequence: TGTGCCAGCAGTGGTGGGACTAGCGGGGGAGGAGAGACCCAGTACTTC.

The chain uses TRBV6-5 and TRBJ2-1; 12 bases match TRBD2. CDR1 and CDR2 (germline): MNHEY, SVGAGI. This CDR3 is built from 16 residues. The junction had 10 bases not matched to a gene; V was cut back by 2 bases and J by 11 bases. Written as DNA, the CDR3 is TGTGCCAGCAGTTACACAGCTAGCGGGGGGGCTCAGAAGCAGTTCTTC. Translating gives CASSYTASGGAQKQFF.

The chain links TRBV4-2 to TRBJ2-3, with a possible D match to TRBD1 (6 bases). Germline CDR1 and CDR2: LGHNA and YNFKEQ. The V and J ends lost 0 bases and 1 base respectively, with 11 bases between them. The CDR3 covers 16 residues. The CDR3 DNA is TGTGCCAGCAGCCAAGATGCACAGGGTGGCACAGATACGCAGTATTTT. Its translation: CASSQDAQGGTDTQYF.

CDR3: CASGRGLAADNEQFF. For the CDR3, the DNA is TGCGCCAGCGGGCGGGGGCTAGCGGCCGACAATGAGCAGTTCTTC. The rearrangement joins TRBV10-2 to TRBJ2-1; a possible D gene is TRBD2 (7 bases). V shed 8 bases and J shed 5 bases, with 19 bases lying between them. CDR3 size: 15 residues. In germline, CDR1 is WSHSY, CDR2 SAAADI.

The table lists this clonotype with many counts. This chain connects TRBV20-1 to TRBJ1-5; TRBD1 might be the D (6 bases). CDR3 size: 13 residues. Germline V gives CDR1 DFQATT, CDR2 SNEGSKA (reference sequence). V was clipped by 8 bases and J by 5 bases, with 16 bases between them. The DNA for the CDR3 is TGCAGTTCGCAAGGGAGGGGGGATCAGCCCCAGCATTTT. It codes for CSSQGRGDQPQHF.